The 2 T cell receptor beta chains below were found in one sample sequenced in a study of T cell repertoires in cytomegalovirus infection. TCRdb re-called the reads through MiXCR, storing one row per CDR3 protein. The data contain roughly 200,000 distinct CDR3 sequences, about 17% of them seen just once; the ten biggest clones take up almost 25%. Material for sequencing was CD8+ T cells from PBMCs. The receptors derive from a human donor in good health (CMV status not recorded). Some clones in this sample may be carry-over from other donors' samples.

This clonotype turned up a few times. Lacking the conserved final phenylalanine or tryptophan, this CDR3 likely reflects a read error. The rearrangement links TRBV27 to TRBJ2-2; no clear D gene. CDR1 is MNHEY, CDR2 SMNVEV, per germline (reference sequence). This CDR3 contains 13 residues. Trimming took off 5 bases at V and 9 bases at J, with 13 bases between the two ends. CDR3 protein: CASSPHPLRELFL. Written as DNA, the CDR3 is TGTGCCAGCAGTCCCCACCCTCTAAGGGAGCTGTTTCTT.

There are a few counts of this clonotype. CDR3 loop: CASSYPRDRDSGANVLTF. The CDR3 DNA follows: TGTGCCAGCAGTTACCCCCGGGACAGAGACTCTGGGGCCAACGTCCTGACTTTC. V and J are TRBV12-3 or TRBV12-4 and TRBJ2-6; 7 bases match TRBD1. The CDR3 has 18 amino acids. The V segment lost 4 bases and the J segment 0 bases; nucleotides outside the gene matches: 9.